These 22 T cell receptor beta chains originate from one sample sequenced in a study of chronic HIV infection and antiretroviral therapy. TCRdb re-derived calls from the 5' RACE reads in MiXCR, one entry per CDR3 protein. The repertoire consists of 40,000 to 50,000 distinct CDR3 sequences, with 19% occurring once and the leading ten covering over 2.5%. Sequenced: peripheral blood. These TCRs come from an adult who had HIV and had not received antiretroviral therapy, or was an uninfected healthy control (not recorded which).

This chain uses TRBV29-1 with TRBJ1-2; TRBD1 agrees at 9 bases. CDR3 length: 12 amino acids. In germline, CDR1 is SQVTM, CDR2 ANQGSEA. With 4 bases clipped from V and 8 bases from J, the junction kept 5 bases outside the gene matches. CDR3 region: CSVATGGQGYTF. In DNA, the CDR3 is TGCAGCGTTGCTACAGGGGGCCAGGGCTACACCTTC.

This chain links TRBV4-1 with TRBJ2-1; 12 bases agree with TRBD2. Germline CDR1 is MGHRA and CDR2 is YSYEKL. The CDR3 has 18 residues. J was trimmed by 2 bases and V by 0 bases; bases with no gene match: 5. The CDR3 here is CASSQESRLAGAYNEQFF. The CDR3 DNA sequence: TGCGCCAGCAGCCAAGAGAGTCGACTAGCGGGGGCCTACAATGAGCAGTTCTTC.

This clonotype has just one count. The V gene is TRBV27, the J gene TRBJ2-1, with a possible D match to TRBD2 (6 bases). V was clipped by 6 bases and J by 1 base, with 22 bases between them. The CDR3 is 18 residues long. Germline CDR1 reads MNHEY; CDR2 reads SMNVEV (reference sequence). This CDR3 reads CASRGGGIQRRSYNEQFF. DNA for the CDR3: TGTGCCAGCAGGGGGGGAGGTATCCAGAGAAGGTCCTACAATGAGCAGTTCTTC.

This chain links TRBV3-1 with TRBJ2-3; 10 nucleotides line up with TRBD2. CDR1 is LGHDT, CDR2 YNNKEL, per germline (reference sequence). The junction had 7 bases not matched to a gene; V was cut back by 4 bases and J by 3 bases. This CDR3 comprises 16 residues. CDR3 loop: CASSPRVTSGTDTQYF. The DNA for the CDR3 is TGTGCCAGCAGCCCCCGGGTGACTAGCGGGACAGATACGCAGTATTTT.

The rearrangement uses TRBV11-2 and TRBJ2-3, with D uncertain. Trimming shortened V by 0 bases and J by 0 bases, and 7 bases separated the two germline ends. Per the germline V gene, CDR1 is SGHAT and CDR2 is FQNNGV. CDR3 size: 15 residues. As DNA, the CDR3 is TGTGCCAGCAGCTTAGAAGGGCGGAGCACAGATACGCAGTATTTT. It codes for CASSLEGRSTDTQYF. The variable domain in full, completed from reference TRBV11-2 and TRBJ2-3, reads EAGVAQSPRYKIIEKRQSVAFWCNPISGHATLYWYQQILGQGPKLLIQFQNNGVVDDSQLPKDRFSAERLKGVDSTLKIQPAKLEDSAVYLCASSLEGRSTDTQYFGPGTRLTVL.

The J gene is TRBJ1-1, the V gene TRBV29-1; the D gene is possibly TRBD1 (5 bases). Trimming removed 4 bases at V and 5 bases at J, with 17 bases between. The CDR3 extends over 14 amino acids. Germline CDR1 reads SQVTM; CDR2 reads ANQGSEA. The CDR3 here is CSVAGAGGRTEAFF. DNA for the CDR3: TGCAGCGTTGCGGGTGCGGGGGGGAGGACTGAAGCTTTCTTT.

V and J are TRBV6-1 and TRBJ2-7; 11 bases map to TRBD2. CDR1 is MNHNS, CDR2 SASEGT, per germline. The CDR3 has 14 residues. The J segment lost 1 base and the V segment lost 5 bases, leaving 1 base of the junction unmatched. CDR3 nucleotide sequence: TGTGCCAGCAGTCTAGCGGGAGGATCCTACGAGCAGTACTTC. Protein: CASSLAGGSYEQYF.

This chain uses TRBV9 with TRBJ2-5; a weak D match, TRBD2 (5 bases). Deletions cut 3 bases from V and 2 bases from J, with 14 bases between. Per the germline V gene, CDR1 is SGDLS and CDR2 is YYNGEE. This CDR3 has 15 amino acids. CDR3: CASSETPRGQETQYF. Here the CDR3 DNA reads TGTGCCAGCAGCGAAACCCCACGCGGGCAAGAGACCCAGTACTTC.

The chain is built from TRBV4-1 and TRBJ2-1; D gene ambiguous. V shed 1 base and J shed 5 bases, with 6 bases lying between them. The germline gives CDR1 MGHRA, CDR2 YSYEKL. The CDR3 runs to 13 residues. The CDR3: CASSQVAHNEQFF. CDR3 nucleotides: TGCGCCAGCAGCCAAGTTGCCCACAATGAGCAGTTCTTC.

This chain uses TRBV5-1 with TRBJ2-7; 8 bases fit TRBD2. Germline assignment: CDR1 SGHRS and CDR2 YFSETQ. The trim removed 5 bases at V and 7 bases at J, leaving 14 bases unmatched. The CDR3 has 15 residues. The CDR3 sequence: CASRASLADQAEQYF. The CDR3 DNA follows: TGCGCCAGCAGGGCATCACTAGCGGACCAGGCGGAGCAGTACTTC.

The rearrangement joins TRBV27 to TRBJ2-6; TRBD1 agrees at 8 bases. The CDR3 contains 17 residues. The germline gives CDR1 MNHEY, CDR2 SMNVEV (reference sequence). Germline trimming cut 7 bases from V and 2 bases from J; bases unmatched to any gene: 10. CDR3 in amino acids: CASTLGQGSPGANVLTF. The CDR3 coding sequence is TGTGCCAGCACCCTAGGACAGGGTTCTCCTGGGGCCAACGTCCTGACTTTC.

The V gene is TRBV9, the J gene TRBJ2-5; D possibly corresponds to TRBD2 (5 bases). The V gene lost 3 bases and the J gene lost 3 bases, with 12 bases spanning the gap. The CDR3 sequence is 14 residues long. Per germline, CDR1 SGDLS and CDR2 YYNGEE. The CDR3 bases are TGTGCCAGCAGCGGCCAACGGGGAGAAGAGACCCAGTACTTC. It encodes CASSGQRGEETQYF.

This clonotype has only a few counts. The chain combines TRBV6-6 with TRBJ1-4, with unresolved D. V lost 2 bases and J lost 8, with 6 bases in between. Per germline, CDR1 MNHNY and CDR2 SVGAGI (reference sequence). This CDR3 spans 12 amino acids. Written as DNA, the CDR3 is TGTGCCAGCAGTTACGTCTCCGAAAAACTGTTTTTT. Its protein is CASSYVSEKLFF.

The V call is TRBV15, the J call TRBJ1-1; D unclear. Germline CDR1 reads LNHNV; CDR2 reads YYDKDF (reference sequence). Trimming cost V 5 bases and J 3 bases, with 10 bases left between them. The CDR3 contains 13 residues. CDR3 nucleotide sequence: TGTGCCACCAGCGAGGGTGTGGACACTGAAGCTTTCTTT. Protein sequence: CATSEGVDTEAFF.

The chain has TRBV29-1 and TRBJ2-1; D is perhaps TRBD1 or TRBD2 (5 bases each). CDR3 length: 14 amino acids. Trimming cost V 3 bases and J 10 bases, with 19 bases left between them. CDR1 and CDR2 (germline): SQVTM, ANQGSEA. The CDR3 protein is CSVDTGLRWDEQFF. The DNA of the CDR3 is TGCAGCGTTGATACTGGACTCCGGTGGGACGAGCAGTTCTTC.

V usage is TRBV7-9 and J usage is TRBJ1-1, with D uncertain. Looked up from germline, CDR1 is SEHNR and CDR2 is FQNEAQ (reference sequence). V was clipped by 8 bases and J by 7 bases, with 8 bases between them. This CDR3 comprises 10 residues. The CDR3 region has the DNA TGTGCCAGCCAGAGTCTTGAAGCTTTCTTT. Encoded protein: CASQSLEAFF.

This clonotype was found a few times. The chain is built from TRBV9 and TRBJ2-5; TRBD2 might be the D (7 bases). Trimming left V 6 bases short and J 5 bases short, with 17 bases between. CDR3 length: 14 residues. Germline CDR1 and CDR2: SGDLS and YYNGEE. The CDR3 DNA sequence: TGTGCCAGCACAACAGGAGGGGGGGCCGAGACCCAGTACTTC. Protein product: CASTTGGGAETQYF.

The chain employs TRBV20-1 and TRBJ1-5; possibly TRBD1 for D (5 bases). The CDR3 is 13 amino acids. Germline loops: CDR1 DFQATT, CDR2 SNEGSKA (reference sequence). V was clipped by 6 bases and J by 5 bases, with 14 bases between them. The CDR3 DNA sequence: TGCAGTGCCATCGGCCAGGGAGATCAGCCCCAGCATTTT. It specifies CSAIGQGDQPQHF.

This clonotype was detected only a few times. The J gene is TRBJ2-1, the V gene TRBV4-1, with 9 bases that match TRBD2. The CDR3 contains 18 residues. CDR1 MGHRA and CDR2 YSYEKL come from the germline V gene. Trimming cost V 3 bases and J 1 base; bases outside gene matches: 10. Here the CDR3 DNA reads TGCGCCAGCAGCCAGACCCTAGCGGGACAAAGGTCCTACAATGAGCAGTTCTTC. Protein sequence: CASSQTLAGQRSYNEQFF.

At least ten counts were recorded for this clonotype. The rearrangement links TRBV4-1 to TRBJ1-1, with 7 nucleotides matching TRBD1. The CDR3 runs 17 residues. CDR1 is MGHRA and CDR2 is YSYEKL in the germline V gene. Germline trimming cut 3 bases from V and 0 bases from J; bases unmatched to any gene: 10. The CDR3 loop is CASSHLRTGALNTEAFF. The CDR3 DNA reads as TGCGCCAGCAGCCATCTCCGTACAGGGGCCTTGAACACTGAAGCTTTCTTT.

The chain links TRBV6-2 or TRBV6-3 to TRBJ1-5; D unclear. The CDR3 runs to 13 residues. The germline gives CDR1 MNHEY, CDR2 SVGEGT. V was trimmed by 7 bases and J by 3 bases, leaving 10 bases between them. CDR3: CASTTSFNQPQHF. The DNA of the CDR3 is TGTGCCAGCACCACCTCCTTCAATCAGCCCCAGCATTTT.

This clonotype was seen a handful of times. V and J are TRBV28 and TRBJ1-5; D is uncertain. V dropped 7 bases and J dropped 10 bases, with 17 bases sitting between them. Germline CDR1 is MDHEN and CDR2 is SYDVKM. The CDR3 totals 13 residues. This chain's CDR3 is CASTRKGLGPQHF. The CDR3 region has the DNA TGTGCCAGCACCAGAAAGGGCCTTGGACCCCAGCATTTT.